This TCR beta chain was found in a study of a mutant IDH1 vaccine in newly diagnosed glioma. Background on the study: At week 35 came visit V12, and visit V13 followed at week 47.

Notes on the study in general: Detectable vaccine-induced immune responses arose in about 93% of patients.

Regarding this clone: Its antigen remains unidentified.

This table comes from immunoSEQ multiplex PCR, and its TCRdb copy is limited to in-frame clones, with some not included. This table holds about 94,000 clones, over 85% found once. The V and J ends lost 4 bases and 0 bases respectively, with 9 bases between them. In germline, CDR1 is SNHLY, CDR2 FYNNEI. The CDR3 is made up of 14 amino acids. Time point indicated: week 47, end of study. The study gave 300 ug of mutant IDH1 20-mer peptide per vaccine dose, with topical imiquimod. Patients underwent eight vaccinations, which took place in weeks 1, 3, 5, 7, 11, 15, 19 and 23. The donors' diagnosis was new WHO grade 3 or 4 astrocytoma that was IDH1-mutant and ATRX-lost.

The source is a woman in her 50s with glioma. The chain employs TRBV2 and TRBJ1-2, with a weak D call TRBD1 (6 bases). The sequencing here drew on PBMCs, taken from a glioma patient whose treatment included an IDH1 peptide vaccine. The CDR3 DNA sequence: TGTGCCAGCAGTGGGACAGAAGCTAACTATGGCTACACCTTC. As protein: CASSGTEANYGYTF. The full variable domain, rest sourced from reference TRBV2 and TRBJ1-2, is EPEVTQTPSHQVTQMGQEVILRCVPISNHLYFYWYRQILGQKVEFLVSFYNNEISEKSEIFDDQFSVERPDGSNFTLKIRSTKLEDSAMYFCASSGTEANYGYTFGSGTRLTVV.